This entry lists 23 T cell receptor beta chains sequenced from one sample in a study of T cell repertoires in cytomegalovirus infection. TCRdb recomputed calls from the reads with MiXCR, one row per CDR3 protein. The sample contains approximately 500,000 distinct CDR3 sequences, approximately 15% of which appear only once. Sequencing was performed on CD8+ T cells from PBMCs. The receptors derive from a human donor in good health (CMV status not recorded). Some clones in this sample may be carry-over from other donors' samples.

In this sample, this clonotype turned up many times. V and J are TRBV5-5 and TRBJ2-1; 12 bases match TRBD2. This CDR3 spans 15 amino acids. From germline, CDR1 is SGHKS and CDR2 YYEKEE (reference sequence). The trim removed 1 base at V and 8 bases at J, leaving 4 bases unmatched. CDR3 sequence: CASSLQGLAGDEQFF. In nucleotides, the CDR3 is TGTGCCAGCAGCTTGCAGGGACTAGCGGGCGATGAGCAGTTCTTC. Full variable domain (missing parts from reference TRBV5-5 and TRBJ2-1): DAGVTQSPTHLIKTRGQQVTLRCSPISGHKSVSWYQQVLGQGPQFIFQYYEKEERGRGNFPDRFSARQFPNYSSELNVNALLLGDSALYLCASSLQGLAGDEQFFGPGTRLTVL.

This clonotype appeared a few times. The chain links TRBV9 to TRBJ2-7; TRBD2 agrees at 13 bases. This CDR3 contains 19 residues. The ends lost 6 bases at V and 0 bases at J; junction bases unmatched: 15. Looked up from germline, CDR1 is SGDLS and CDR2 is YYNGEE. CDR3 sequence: CASTPHKTSGRPCSYEQYF. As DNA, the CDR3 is TGTGCCAGCACCCCTCATAAGACTAGCGGGAGGCCATGCTCCTACGAGCAGTACTTC.

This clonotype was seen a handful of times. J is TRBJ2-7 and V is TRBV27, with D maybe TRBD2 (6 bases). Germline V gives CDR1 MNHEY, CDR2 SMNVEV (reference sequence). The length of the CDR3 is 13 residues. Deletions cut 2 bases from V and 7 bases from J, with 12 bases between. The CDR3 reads CASSLGGPSEQYF. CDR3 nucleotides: TGTGCCAGCAGTTTAGGAGGGCCGAGTGAGCAGTACTTC.

Here the CDR3 DNA reads TGCAGTGCACCGTCTCATGGATCCTGGGCGGCTGAAGCTTTCTTT. Translated, it gives CSAPSHGSWAAEAFF. The V and J genes are TRBV20-1 and TRBJ1-1, with D unclear. V was cut by 6 bases and J by 6 bases, with 23 bases left in between. CDR1 is DFQATT, CDR2 SNEGSKA, per germline (reference sequence). The CDR3 sequence is 15 residues long.

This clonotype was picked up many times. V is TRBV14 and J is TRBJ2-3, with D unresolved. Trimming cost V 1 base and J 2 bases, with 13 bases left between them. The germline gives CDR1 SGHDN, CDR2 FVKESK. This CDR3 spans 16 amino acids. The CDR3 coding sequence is TGTGCCAGCAGCCAAGTTCTCACAGAGATCACAGATACGCAGTATTTT. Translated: CASSQVLTEITDTQYF.

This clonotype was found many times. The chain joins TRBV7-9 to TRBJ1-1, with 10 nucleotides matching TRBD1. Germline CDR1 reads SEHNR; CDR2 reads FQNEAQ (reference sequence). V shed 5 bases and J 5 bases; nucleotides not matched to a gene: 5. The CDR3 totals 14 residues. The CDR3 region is CASSPGTGETEAFF. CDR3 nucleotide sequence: TGTGCCAGCAGCCCTGGGACAGGGGAGACTGAAGCTTTCTTT.

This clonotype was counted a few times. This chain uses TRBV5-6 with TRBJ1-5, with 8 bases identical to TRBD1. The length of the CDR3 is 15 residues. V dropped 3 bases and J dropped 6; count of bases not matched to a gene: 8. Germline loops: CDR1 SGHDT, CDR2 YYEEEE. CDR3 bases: TGTGCCAGCAGCTCCGGGACAGGAGGTGGTCAGCCCCAGCATTTT. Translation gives CASSSGTGGGQPQHF. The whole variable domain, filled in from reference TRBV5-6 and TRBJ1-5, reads DAGVTQSPTHLIKTRGQQVTLRCSPKSGHDTVSWYQQALGQGPQFIFQYYEEEERQRGNFPDRFSGHQFPNYSSELNVNALLLGDSALYLCASSSGTGGGQPQHFGDGTRLSIL.

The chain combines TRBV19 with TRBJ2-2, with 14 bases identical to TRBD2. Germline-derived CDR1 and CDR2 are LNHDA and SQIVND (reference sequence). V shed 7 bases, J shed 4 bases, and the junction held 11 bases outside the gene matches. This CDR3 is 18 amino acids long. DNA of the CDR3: TGTGCCAGTATTGGGAGGACTAGCGGGGGGCCGCCCACCGGGGAGCTGTTTTTT. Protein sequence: CASIGRTSGGPPTGELFF.

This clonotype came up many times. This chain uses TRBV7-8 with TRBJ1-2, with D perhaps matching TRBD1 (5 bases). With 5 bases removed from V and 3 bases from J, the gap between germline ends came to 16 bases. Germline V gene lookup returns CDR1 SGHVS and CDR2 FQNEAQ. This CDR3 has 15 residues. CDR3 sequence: CASSPRDGAYYGYTF. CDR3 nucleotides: TGTGCCAGCAGCCCCCGGGACGGCGCATACTATGGCTACACCTTC.

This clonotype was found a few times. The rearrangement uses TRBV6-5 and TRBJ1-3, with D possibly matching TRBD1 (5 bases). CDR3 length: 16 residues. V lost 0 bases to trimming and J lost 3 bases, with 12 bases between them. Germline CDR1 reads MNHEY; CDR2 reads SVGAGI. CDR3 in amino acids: CASSYSISGGGNTIYF. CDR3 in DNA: TGTGCCAGCAGTTACTCGATTTCGGGGGGTGGAAACACCATATATTTT.

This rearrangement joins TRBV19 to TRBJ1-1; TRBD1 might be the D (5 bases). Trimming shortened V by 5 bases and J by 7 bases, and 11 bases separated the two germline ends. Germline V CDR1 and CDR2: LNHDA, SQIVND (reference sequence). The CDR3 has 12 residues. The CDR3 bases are TGTGCCAGTAGTCTCACAGGAGATGAAGCTTTCTTT. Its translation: CASSLTGDEAFF.

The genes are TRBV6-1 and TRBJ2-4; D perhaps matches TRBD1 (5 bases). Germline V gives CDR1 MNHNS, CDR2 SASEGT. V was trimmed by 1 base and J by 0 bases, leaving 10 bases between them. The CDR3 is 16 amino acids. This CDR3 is CASSEVYRSAKNIQYF. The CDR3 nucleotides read TGTGCCAGCAGTGAAGTCTACAGGTCAGCCAAAAACATTCAGTACTTC.

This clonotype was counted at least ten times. DNA for the CDR3: TGTGCCAGCAGTTTATCGTTCGGTTTCCAAGAGACCCAGTACTTC. It translates to CASSLSFGFQETQYF. The chain links TRBV27 to TRBJ2-5; D uncertain. Germline V gives CDR1 MNHEY, CDR2 SMNVEV (reference sequence). This CDR3 contains 15 residues. Trimming took 0 bases from V and 1 from J, leaving 9 bases between them.

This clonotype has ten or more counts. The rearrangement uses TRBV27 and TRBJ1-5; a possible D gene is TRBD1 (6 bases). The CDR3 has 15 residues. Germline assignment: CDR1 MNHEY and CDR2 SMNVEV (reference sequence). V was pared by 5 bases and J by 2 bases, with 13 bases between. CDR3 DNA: TGTGCCAGCAGTCTACAGGGATATGGCAATCAGCCCCAGCATTTT. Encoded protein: CASSLQGYGNQPQHF.

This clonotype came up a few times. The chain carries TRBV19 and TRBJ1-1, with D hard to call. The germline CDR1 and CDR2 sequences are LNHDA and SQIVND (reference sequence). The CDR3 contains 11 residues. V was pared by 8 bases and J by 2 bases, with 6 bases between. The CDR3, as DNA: TGTGCCAGTGCGGTAAACACTGAAGCTTTCTTT. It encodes CASAVNTEAFF.

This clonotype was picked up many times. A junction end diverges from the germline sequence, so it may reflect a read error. The CDR3 loop reads CASSLGPSGANVLTF. CDR3 DNA: TGTGCTAGCAGCTTAGGGCCCTCTGGGGCCAACGTCCTGACTTTC. The chain links TRBV7-7 to TRBJ2-6; no clear D. Germline V CDR1 and CDR2: SSHAT, FNYEAQ (reference sequence). The CDR3 runs 15 residues.

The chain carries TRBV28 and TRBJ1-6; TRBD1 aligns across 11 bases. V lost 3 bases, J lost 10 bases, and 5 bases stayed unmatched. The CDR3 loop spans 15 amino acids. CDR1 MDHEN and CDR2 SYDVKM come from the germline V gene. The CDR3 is CASSLRTGGRSPLHF. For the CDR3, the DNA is TGTGCCAGCAGTTTGAGGACAGGGGGCAGGTCACCCCTCCACTTT.

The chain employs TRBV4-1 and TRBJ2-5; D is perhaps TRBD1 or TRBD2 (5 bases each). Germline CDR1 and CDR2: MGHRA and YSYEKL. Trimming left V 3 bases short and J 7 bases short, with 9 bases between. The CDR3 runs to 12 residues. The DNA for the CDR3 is TGCGCCAGCAGCCAGGGGACGGGGACCCAGTACTTC. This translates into CASSQGTGTQYF.

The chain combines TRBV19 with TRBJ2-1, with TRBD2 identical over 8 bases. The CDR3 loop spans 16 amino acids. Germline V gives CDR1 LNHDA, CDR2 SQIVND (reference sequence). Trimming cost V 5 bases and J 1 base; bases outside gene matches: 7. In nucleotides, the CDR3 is TGTGCCAGTAGTCCCGCACTAGCGGCGTCCTACAATGAGCAGTTCTTC. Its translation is CASSPALAASYNEQFF.

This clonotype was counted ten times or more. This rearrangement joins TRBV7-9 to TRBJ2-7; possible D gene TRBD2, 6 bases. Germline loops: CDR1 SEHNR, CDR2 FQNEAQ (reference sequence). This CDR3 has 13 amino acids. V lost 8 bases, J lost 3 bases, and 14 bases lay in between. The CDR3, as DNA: TGTGCCAGCGCCGGGACTTTGGGCTACGAGCAGTACTTC. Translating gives CASAGTLGYEQYF.

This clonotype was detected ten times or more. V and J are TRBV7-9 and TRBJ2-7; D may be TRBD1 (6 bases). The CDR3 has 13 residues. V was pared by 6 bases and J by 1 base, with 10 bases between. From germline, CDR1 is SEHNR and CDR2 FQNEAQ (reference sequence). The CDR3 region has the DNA TGTGCCAGCAGTTGGGACACATCCTACGAGCAGTACTTC. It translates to CASSWDTSYEQYF.

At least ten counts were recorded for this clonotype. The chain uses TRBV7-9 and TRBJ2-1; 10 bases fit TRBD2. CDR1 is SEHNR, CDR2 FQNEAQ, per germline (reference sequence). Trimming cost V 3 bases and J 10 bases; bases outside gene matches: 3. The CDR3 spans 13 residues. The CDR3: CASSFTSGNEQFF. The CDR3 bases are TGTGCCAGCAGCTTCACTAGCGGGAACGAGCAGTTCTTC.

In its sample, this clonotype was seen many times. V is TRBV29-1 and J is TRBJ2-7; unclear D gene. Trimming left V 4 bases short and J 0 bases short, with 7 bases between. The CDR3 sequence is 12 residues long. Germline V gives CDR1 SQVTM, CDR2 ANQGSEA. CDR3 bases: TGCAGCGTTGTAGGGTCCTCCTACGAGCAGTACTTC. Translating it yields CSVVGSSYEQYF.